The TCR beta chain described here comes from a study of shared clonotypes between healthy human individuals. Terminally differentiated effector memory CD45RA+ cells were left out of the naive CD8 fraction, which was CD45RO-negative and positively selected for CCR7. The authors split each subset's genomic DNA evenly across several immunoSEQ plates. Libraries were prepared by immunoSEQ multiplex PCR; TCRdb keeps only in-frame clonotypes and omits some of them. The table includes about 2 million clones, about 95% detected once. The CDR3 spans 13 residues. Trimming cost V 7 bases and J 1 base; bases outside gene matches: 1. Germline V gene data show CDR1 as MNHEY and CDR2 as SMNVEV (reference sequence).

Sample: naive CD8+ T cells sorted from blood. The origin of this receptor is a man aged 18-30 years in good health. V usage is TRBV27 and J usage is TRBJ1-5; 7 bases match TRBD1. This CDR3 reads CASKTGSNQPQHF. CDR3 bases: TGTGCCAGCAAGACAGGGAGCAATCAGCCCCAGCATTTT.